These T cell receptor beta chains were read from a single sample in a study of OX40 agonist ivuxolimab in advanced cancers. Sequencing used immunoSEQ multiplex PCR; TCRdb keeps in-frame clones, though not all of them. The repertoire holds tens of thousands of clones, around nine tenths seen once, with approximately 1.6% in the top ten. Here the sequenced sample was CD4+ or CD8+ T cells sorted from blood, taken in a trial of the OX40 agonist ivuxolimab. These TCRs come from an adult with an advanced solid tumor such as melanoma, head and neck, liver or kidney cancer. CDR3s include the opening cysteine and the closing phenylalanine or tryptophan. A D gene is named only where the DNA matches it firmly. The size entry is marked missing in some rows and otherwise reads once, few, many or a size class.

V gene	D gene	clone size	J gene	CDR3 protein	CDR3 DNA
TRBV15	-	-	TRBJ1-1	CATSRVGANTEAFF	TGTGCCACCAGCAGAGTTGGGGCGAACACTGAAGCTTTCTTT
TRBV11-2	TRBD1	once	TRBJ2-2	CASSGQGAGTGELFF	TGTGCCAGCAGCGGACAGGGGGCAGGGACCGGGGAGCTGTTTTTT
TRBV7-9	-	-	TRBJ2-7	CASSLDGQKFYEQYF	TGTGCCAGCAGCTTAGATGGACAGAAGTTCTACGAGCAGTACTTC
TRBV5-1	-	-	TRBJ2-6	CASGEEGSPSGANVLTF	TGCGCCAGCGGCGAGGAGGGGTCCCCCTCTGGGGCCAACGTCCTGACTTTC
TRBV6-6	-	-	TRBJ2-7	CASSYGQGPYEQYF	TGTGCCAGCAGTTACGGGCAGGGACCCTACGAGCAGTACTTC
TRBV5-1	-	once	TRBJ1-1	CASSPGEAGGGTEAFF	TGCGCCAGCAGCCCGGGGGAGGCTGGGGGCGGCACTGAAGCTTTCTTT
TRBV7-8	TRBD2	-	TRBJ2-5	CASSIGTSRETQYF	TGTGCCAGCAGCATTGGGACTAGCAGAGAGACCCAGTACTTC
TRBV7-2	-	few	TRBJ1-5	CASSFRVEQPQHF	TGTGCCAGCAGCTTCCGGGTGGAACAGCCCCAGCATTTT
TRBV5-1	TRBD2	-	TRBJ2-7	CASREGTSVTYEQYF	TGCGCCAGCAGGGAAGGGACTAGCGTAACCTACGAGCAGTACTTC
TRBV2	-	-	TRBJ1-4	CASSGDSRQEKLFF	TGTGCCAGCAGTGGTGACAGCCGACAGGAAAAACTGTTTTTT
TRBV2	-	-	TRBJ1-4	CASSDLINEKLFF	TGTGCCAGCAGTGATTTGATTAATGAAAAACTGTTTTTT
TRBV5-1	TRBD1	-	TRBJ2-3	CASRTGSTDTQYF	TGCGCCAGCAGGACAGGGAGCACAGATACGCAGTATTTT
TRBV30	-	-	TRBJ2-3	CAWKRYTDTQYF	TGTGCCTGGAAGCGGTACACAGATACGCAGTATTTT
TRBV7-2	-	-	TRBJ2-1	CASSSDGVPEQFF	TGTGCCAGCAGCTCCGATGGGGTGCCCGAGCAGTTCTTC
TRBV6-5	TRBD1	-	TRBJ2-1	CASSYGGTGGINEQFF	TGTGCCAGCAGTTACGGCGGGACAGGGGGAATCAATGAGCAGTTCTTC
TRBV27	-	-	TRBJ2-5	CASSKRAGSETQYF	TGTGCCAGCAGTAAAAGGGCAGGGTCGGAGACCCAGTACTTC
TRBV9	TRBD1	once	TRBJ2-7	CASSVATGYIYEQYF	TGTGCCAGCAGCGTAGCGACAGGGTATATCTACGAGCAGTACTTC
TRBV5-1	-	-	TRBJ2-1	CASSLRTAQSYNEQFF	TGCGCCAGCAGCTTGCGAACCGCCCAATCCTACAATGAGCAGTTCTTC
TRBV7-8	TRBD1	few	TRBJ1-5	CASSERTGDQPQHF	TGTGCCAGCAGCGAAAGGACAGGGGATCAGCCCCAGCATTTT
TRBV28	TRBD1	-	TRBJ1-2	CASSLGQHFSYGYTF	TGTGCCAGCAGTTTGGGACAGCATTTTAGCTATGGCTACACCTTC
TRBV7-6	TRBD1	-	TRBJ2-5	CASSLAYRGRLETQYF	TGTGCCAGCAGCTTAGCATACAGGGGGCGATTGGAGACCCAGTACTTC
TRBV7-8	-	-	TRBJ1-4	CASSLRQRNEKLFF	TGTGCCAGCAGCTTACGGCAGCGAAATGAAAAACTGTTTTTT
TRBV18	-	-	TRBJ2-5	CASSPPSQNQETQYF	TGTGCCAGCTCACCACCGTCCCAGAACCAAGAGACCCAGTACTTC
TRBV7-8	-	-	TRBJ2-6	CASSLAPVSGANVLTF	TGTGCCAGCAGCTTAGCCCCAGTGAGTGGGGCCAACGTCCTGACTTTC
TRBV5-1	TRBD2	-	TRBJ2-2	CASSPTSGGASTGELFF	TGCGCCAGCAGCCCGACTAGCGGGGGGGCAAGCACCGGGGAGCTGTTTTTT
TRBV6-8	TRBD2	-	TRBJ2-2	CASSYPKAGGANTGELFF	TGTGCCAGCAGTTACCCTAAAGCGGGAGGGGCGAACACCGGGGAGCTGTTTTTT
TRBV19	-	-	TRBJ2-1	CASSIDYGASSYNEQFF	TGTGCCAGTAGTATCGACTATGGTGCAAGCTCCTACAATGAGCAGTTCTTC
TRBV11-3	-	-	TRBJ1-6	CASPRTSRSYNSPLHF	TGTGCCAGCCCTCGGACTTCTAGATCCTATAATTCACCCCTCCACTTT
TRBV14	-	once	TRBJ2-1	CASSFRLTGTSNEQFF	TGTGCCAGCAGCTTTAGACTGACAGGGACTAGCAATGAGCAGTTCTTC
TRBV5-6	-	-	TRBJ1-2	CASSSQWGTNYGYTF	TGTGCCAGCAGCTCCCAATGGGGCACCAACTATGGCTACACCTTC
TRBV5-8	-	-	TRBJ2-4	CANGGEPRAKNIQYF	TGTGCCAACGGGGGTGAACCAAGAGCCAAAAACATTCAGTACTTC
TRBV5-1	-	-	TRBJ2-7	CASSLGYDEQYF	TGCGCCAGCAGCCTGGGGTACGACGAGCAGTACTTC
TRBV30	-	-	TRBJ1-6	CAWSSQGPRGRSPLHF	TGTGCCTGGAGTTCTCAGGGCCCAAGAGGGCGTTCACCCCTCCACTTT
TRBV29-1	-	-	TRBJ2-5	CSVEVKETQYF	TGCAGCGTTGAGGTCAAAGAGACCCAGTACTTC
TRBV7-8	-	-	TRBJ1-1	CASSLVGGRMNTEAFF	TGTGCCAGCAGCTTAGTTGGGGGAAGGATGAACACTGAAGCTTTCTTT
TRBV11-2	TRBD2	-	TRBJ2-7	CASSPGTPTSGRNEQYF	TGTGCCAGCAGTCCCGGAACTCCGACTAGCGGGAGGAACGAGCAGTACTTC
TRBV18	-	-	TRBJ2-3	CASSPAGSGTDTQYF	TGTGCCAGCTCACCAGCCGGGAGTGGGACAGATACGCAGTATTTT
TRBV28	TRBD1	once	TRBJ1-2	CASSEGQGNYGYTF	TGTGCCAGCAGCGAGGGACAGGGAAACTATGGCTACACCTTC
TRBV28	TRBD2	-	TRBJ2-5	CASSGVGGGHQETQYF	TGTGCCAGCAGCGGGGTCGGGGGGGGCCACCAAGAGACCCAGTACTTC
TRBV6-5	-	-	TRBJ2-1	CASSYSVRTHYNEQFF	TGTGCCAGCAGTTACTCGGTAAGGACGCACTACAATGAGCAGTTCTTC
TRBV6-1	-	-	TRBJ1-5	CASSDHGRGMHQPQHF	TGTGCCAGCAGTGACCACGGGAGAGGGATGCATCAGCCCCAGCATTTT
TRBV7-3	TRBD2	-	TRBJ2-7	CASSLYGGGPYEQYF	TGTGCCAGCAGCTTATACGGGGGGGGACCCTACGAGCAGTACTTC
TRBV7-9	TRBD1	-	TRBJ2-7	CASSLGDRGSEQYF	TGTGCCAGCAGCTTAGGTGACAGGGGATCTGAGCAGTACTTC
TRBV5-1	TRBD1	-	TRBJ1-3	CASSSLPGQNSGNTIYF	TGCGCCAGCAGCTCACTCCCGGGACAGAACTCTGGAAACACCATATATTTT
TRBV4-1	-	-	TRBJ1-5	CASSQTGFEPQHF	TGCGCCAGCAGCCAAACAGGTTTTGAGCCCCAGCATTTT
TRBV19	-	-	TRBJ1-4	CASSWTREKLFF	TGTGCCAGTAGTTGGACTCGTGAAAAACTGTTTTTT
TRBV28	-	-	TRBJ2-1	CASSNNRDAYYNEQFF	TGTGCCAGCAGCAATAACCGGGACGCTTACTACAATGAGCAGTTCTTC